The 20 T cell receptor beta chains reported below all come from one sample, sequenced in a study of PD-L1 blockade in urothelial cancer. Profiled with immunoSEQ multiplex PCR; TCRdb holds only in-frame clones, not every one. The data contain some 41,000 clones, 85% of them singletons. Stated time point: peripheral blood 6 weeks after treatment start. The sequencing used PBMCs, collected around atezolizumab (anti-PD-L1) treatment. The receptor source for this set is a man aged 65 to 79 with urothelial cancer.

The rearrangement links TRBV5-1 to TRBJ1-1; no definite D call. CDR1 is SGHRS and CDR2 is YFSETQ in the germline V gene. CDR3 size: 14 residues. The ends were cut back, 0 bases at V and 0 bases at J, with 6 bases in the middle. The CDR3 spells CASSLGGVNTEAFF. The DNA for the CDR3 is TGCGCCAGCAGCTTGGGGGGAGTGAACACTGAAGCTTTCTTT.

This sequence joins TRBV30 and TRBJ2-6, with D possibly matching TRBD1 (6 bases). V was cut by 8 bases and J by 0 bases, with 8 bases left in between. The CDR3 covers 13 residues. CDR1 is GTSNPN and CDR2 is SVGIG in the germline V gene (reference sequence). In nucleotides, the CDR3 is TGTGCCCACAGGGTCTCTGGGGCCAACGTCCTGACTTTC. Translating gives CAHRVSGANVLTF.

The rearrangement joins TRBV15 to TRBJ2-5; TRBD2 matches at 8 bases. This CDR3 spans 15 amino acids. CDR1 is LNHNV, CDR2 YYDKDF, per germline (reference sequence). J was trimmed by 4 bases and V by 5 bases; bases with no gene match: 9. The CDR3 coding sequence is TGTGCCACCAGCGCCGCGGGAGGAAGCTTAGAGACCCAGTACTTC. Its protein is CATSAAGGSLETQYF.

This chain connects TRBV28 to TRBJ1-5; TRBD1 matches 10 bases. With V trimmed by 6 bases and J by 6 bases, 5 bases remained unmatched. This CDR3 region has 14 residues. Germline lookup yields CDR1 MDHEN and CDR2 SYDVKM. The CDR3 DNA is TGTGCCAGCAGCCCCGGGACAGGGGTTCAGCCCCAGCATTTT. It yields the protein CASSPGTGVQPQHF.

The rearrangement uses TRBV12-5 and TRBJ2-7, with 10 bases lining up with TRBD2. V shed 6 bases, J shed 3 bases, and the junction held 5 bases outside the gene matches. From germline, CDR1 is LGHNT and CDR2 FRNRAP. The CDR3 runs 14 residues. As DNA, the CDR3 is TGTGCTAGTGGGAGCGGGAGGGCCGGCTACGAGCAGTACTTC. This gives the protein CASGSGRAGYEQYF.

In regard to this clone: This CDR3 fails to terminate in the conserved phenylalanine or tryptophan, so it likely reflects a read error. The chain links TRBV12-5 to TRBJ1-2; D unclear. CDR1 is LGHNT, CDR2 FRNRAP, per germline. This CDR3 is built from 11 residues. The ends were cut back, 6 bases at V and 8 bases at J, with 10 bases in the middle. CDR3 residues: CASGRGYGYTL. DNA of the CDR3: TGTGCTAGTGGCCGAGGATACGGCTACACCCTC.

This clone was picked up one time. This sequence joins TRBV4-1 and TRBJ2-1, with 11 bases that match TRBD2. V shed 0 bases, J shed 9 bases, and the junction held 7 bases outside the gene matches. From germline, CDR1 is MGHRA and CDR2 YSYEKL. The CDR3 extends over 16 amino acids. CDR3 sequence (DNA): TGCGCCAGCAGCCAAGATCTCGCTAGCGGGAGGTTTGAGCAGTTCTTC. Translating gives CASSQDLASGRFEQFF.

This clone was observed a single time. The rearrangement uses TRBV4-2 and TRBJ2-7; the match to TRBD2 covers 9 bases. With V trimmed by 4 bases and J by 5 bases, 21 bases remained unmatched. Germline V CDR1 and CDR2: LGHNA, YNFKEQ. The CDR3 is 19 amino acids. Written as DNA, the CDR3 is TGTGCCAGCAGCCGATTAAGGACGGTCGCTAGCGGGATAGGCGACGAGCAGTACTTC. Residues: CASSRLRTVASGIGDEQYF.

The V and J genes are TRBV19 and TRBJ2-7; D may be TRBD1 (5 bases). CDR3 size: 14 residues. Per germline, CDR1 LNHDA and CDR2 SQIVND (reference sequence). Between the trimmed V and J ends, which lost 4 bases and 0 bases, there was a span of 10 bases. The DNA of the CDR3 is TGTGCCAGTAGTAGGACAAGTTCCTCCTACGAGCAGTACTTC. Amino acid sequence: CASSRTSSSYEQYF.

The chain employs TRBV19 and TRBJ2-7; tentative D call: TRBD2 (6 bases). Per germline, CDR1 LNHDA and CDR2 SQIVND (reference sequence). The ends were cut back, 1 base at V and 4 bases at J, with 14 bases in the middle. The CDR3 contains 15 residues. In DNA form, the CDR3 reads TGTGCCAGTAGTATAGGTCAGGGAGGAACTTACGAGCAGTACTTC. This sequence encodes CASSIGQGGTYEQYF.

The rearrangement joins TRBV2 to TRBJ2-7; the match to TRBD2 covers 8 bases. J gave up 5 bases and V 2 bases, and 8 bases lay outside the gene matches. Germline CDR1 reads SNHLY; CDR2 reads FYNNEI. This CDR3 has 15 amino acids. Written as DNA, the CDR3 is TGTGCCAGCAGTGAATCCGGGGGGGAGACCCACGAGCAGTACTTC. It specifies CASSESGGETHEQYF.

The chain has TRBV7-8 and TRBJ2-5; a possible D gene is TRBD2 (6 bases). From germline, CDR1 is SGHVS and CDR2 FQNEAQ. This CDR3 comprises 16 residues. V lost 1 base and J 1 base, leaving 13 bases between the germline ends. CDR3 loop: CASSLGASATQETQYF. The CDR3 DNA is TGTGCCAGCAGCTTAGGAGCTAGCGCGACCCAAGAGACCCAGTACTTC. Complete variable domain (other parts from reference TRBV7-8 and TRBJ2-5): GAGVSQSPRYKVAKRGQDVALRCDPISGHVSLFWYQQALGQGPEFLTYFQNEAQLDKSGLPSDRFFAERPEGSVSTLKIQRTQQEDSAVYLCASSLGASATQETQYFGPGTRLLVL.

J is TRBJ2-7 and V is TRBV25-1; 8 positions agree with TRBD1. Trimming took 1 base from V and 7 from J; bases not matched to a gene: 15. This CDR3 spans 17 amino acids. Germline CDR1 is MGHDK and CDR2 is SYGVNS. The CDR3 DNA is TGTGCCAGCAGTGAATTAAAGGCGGGGACAGGTTGGGGAGAGCAGTACTTC. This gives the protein CASSELKAGTGWGEQYF.

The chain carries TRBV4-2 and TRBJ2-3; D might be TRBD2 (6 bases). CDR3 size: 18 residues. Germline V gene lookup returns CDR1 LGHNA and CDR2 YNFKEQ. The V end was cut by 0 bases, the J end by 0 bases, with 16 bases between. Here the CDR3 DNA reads TGTGCCAGCAGCCAAGATTCGGGAAGTAGCGGTAGCACAGATACGCAGTATTTT. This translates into CASSQDSGSSGSTDTQYF.

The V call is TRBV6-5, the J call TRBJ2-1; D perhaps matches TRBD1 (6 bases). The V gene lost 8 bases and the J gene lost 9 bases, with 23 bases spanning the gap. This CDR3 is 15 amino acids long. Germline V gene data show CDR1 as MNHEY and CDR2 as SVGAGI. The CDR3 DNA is TGTGCCAGCTCTGACACAGGGAAGGGAACGCCTGAGCAGTTCTTC. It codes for CASSDTGKGTPEQFF.

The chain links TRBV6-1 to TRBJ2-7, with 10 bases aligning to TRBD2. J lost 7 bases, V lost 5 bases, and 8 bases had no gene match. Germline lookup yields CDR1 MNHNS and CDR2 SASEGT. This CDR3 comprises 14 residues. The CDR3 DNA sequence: TGTGCCAGCAGTCCCGGACTAGCGGCCTGGGAGCAGTACTTC. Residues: CASSPGLAAWEQYF.

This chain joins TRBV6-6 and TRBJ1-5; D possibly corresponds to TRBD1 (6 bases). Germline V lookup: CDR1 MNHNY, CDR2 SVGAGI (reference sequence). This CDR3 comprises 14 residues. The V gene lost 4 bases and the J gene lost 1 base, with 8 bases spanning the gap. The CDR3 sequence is CASSSGQSNQPQHF. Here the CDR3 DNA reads TGTGCCAGCAGTTCCGGACAGAGCAATCAGCCCCAGCATTTT.

Written as DNA, the CDR3 is TGTGCCAGCAGTTTCCCGGGAAGGGGGCAAGAGACCCAGTACTTC. This gives the protein CASSFPGRGQETQYF. This rearrangement joins TRBV28 to TRBJ2-5; a possible D gene is TRBD1 (6 bases). CDR1 and CDR2 (germline): MDHEN, SYDVKM. V dropped 3 bases and J dropped 2 bases, with 13 bases sitting between them. This CDR3 contains 15 residues.

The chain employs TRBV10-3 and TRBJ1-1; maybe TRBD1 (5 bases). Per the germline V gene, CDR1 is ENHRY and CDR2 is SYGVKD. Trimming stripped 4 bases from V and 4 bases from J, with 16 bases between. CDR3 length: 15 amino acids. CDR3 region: CAISGSETAGTEAFF. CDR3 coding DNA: TGTGCCATCAGTGGATCCGAGACAGCGGGCACTGAAGCTTTCTTT.

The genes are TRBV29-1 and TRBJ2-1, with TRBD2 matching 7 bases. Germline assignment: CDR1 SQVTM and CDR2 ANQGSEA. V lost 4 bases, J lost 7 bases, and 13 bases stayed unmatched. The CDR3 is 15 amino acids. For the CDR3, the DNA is TGCAGCGTTGTTTTAGCGGGTGACCCCTGGAATGAGCAGTTCTTC. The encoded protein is CSVVLAGDPWNEQFF.